Presented here are 22 T cell receptor beta chains from one specimen sequenced in a study of regulatory T cells in long-lasting Graves disease. The authors built TCR beta libraries using iRepertoire HTBI primers and Arm-PCR of CDR3 regions. Via MiXCR, TCRdb re-called the multiplex PCR reads, giving one row per CDR3 protein. This table holds 430,000 or so distinct CDR3 sequences, 21% found once. The time point denotes: persistent/refractory GD, antithyroid drugs over 5 years with positive TRAb. Extracted PBMC RNA gave rise to the TCR library. The specimen comprised peripheral blood mononuclear cells (PBMCs), sampled when the disease was refractory, from a patient treated with antithyroid drugs. These receptor sequences come from a female donor with Graves disease.

The chain recombines TRBV20-1 with TRBJ2-2; D remains unclear. The CDR3 runs to 14 residues. In germline, CDR1 is DFQATT, CDR2 SNEGSKA (reference sequence). V was pared by 0 bases and J by 0 bases, with 5 bases between. The CDR3 nucleotides read TGCAGTGCTAGAGAACACTCGAACACCGGGGAGCTGTTTTTT. Translated, it gives CSAREHSNTGELFF.

V is TRBV28 and J is TRBJ2-2; 7 positions match TRBD1. The CDR3 contains 14 residues. The V gene end was trimmed by 8 bases and the J gene end by 0 bases; junction bases not matched to a gene: 3. CDR1 is MDHEN and CDR2 is SYDVKM in the germline V gene. CDR3 sequence: CASGQGANTGELFF. CDR3 bases: TGTGCCAGCGGCCAGGGGGCGAACACCGGGGAGCTGTTTTTT.

To note about this clonotype: A much larger clone is a single base away; this may be a read error. The chain uses TRBV9 and TRBJ1-5; weak D call: TRBD1 (6 bases). The germline CDR1 and CDR2 sequences are SGDLS and YYNGEE. The CDR3 has 15 amino acids. The CDR3 coding sequence is TGTGCCGGCAGCGTAGGAGGGGGTAGCAATCAGCCCCAGCATTTT. This encodes CAGSVGGGSNQPQHF.

The chain couples TRBV7-2 to TRBJ2-3; 10 bases are shared with TRBD1. Germline V gene sequence: CDR1 SGHTA, CDR2 FQGNSA. The CDR3 runs 16 residues. J gave up 5 bases and V 3 bases, and 8 bases lay outside the gene matches. CDR3 protein: CASSFGGGQGQDTQYF. The CDR3 nucleotides are TGTGCCAGCAGCTTTGGGGGGGGACAGGGGCAAGATACGCAGTATTTT.

At least ten counts were recorded for this clonotype. The chain has TRBV7-6 and TRBJ2-2, with a possible D match to TRBD2 (6 bases). Germline V lookup: CDR1 SGHVS, CDR2 FNYEAQ. Trimming pared 1 base from V and 6 bases from J, leaving 9 bases between. The CDR3 length is 14 residues. The CDR3 sequence is CASSLGGGAGELFF. CDR3 nucleotide sequence: TGTGCCAGCAGCTTAGGGGGCGGGGCCGGGGAGCTGTTTTTT. The complete variable domain, with remaining parts taken from reference TRBV7-6 and TRBJ2-2, reads GAGVSQSPRYKVTKRGQDVALRCDPISGHVSLYWYRQALGQGPEFLTYFNYEAQQDKSGLPNDRFSAERPEGSISTLTIQRTEQRDSAMYRCASSLGGGAGELFFGEGSRLTVL.

This clonotype came up many times. The genes are TRBV6-2 or TRBV6-3 and TRBJ2-7; perhaps TRBD2 as D (7 bases). V lost 5 bases and J 0 bases, leaving 17 bases between the germline ends. CDR1 and CDR2 from the germline V gene are MNHEY and SVGEGT. This CDR3 spans 16 amino acids. The CDR3 here is CASSGGVGGGSYEQYF. Written as DNA, the CDR3 is TGTGCCAGCAGTGGTGGAGTGGGAGGGGGCTCCTACGAGCAGTACTTC.

This clonotype was seen repeatedly, ten times or more. The V and J genes are TRBV10-3 and TRBJ2-5; 9 bases agree with TRBD1. This CDR3 region has 15 residues. The J segment lost 4 bases and the V segment lost 4 bases, leaving 7 bases of the junction unmatched. The germline V gene encodes CDR1 ENHRY and CDR2 SYGVKD. DNA of the CDR3: TGTGCCATCAGTGGTAACAGGGGGCTAGGAGAGACCCAGTACTTC. Translated, it gives CAISGNRGLGETQYF.

This clonotype was counted between two and nine times. This chain connects TRBV6-1 to TRBJ1-5, with 7 bases that match TRBD1. After removal of 10 bases from V and 6 bases from J, the junction contained 6 bases not matched to a gene. The CDR3 contains 12 residues. Germline CDR1 is MNHNS and CDR2 is SASEGT. For the CDR3, the DNA is TGTGCCACCCGACAGGGCACTCAGCCCCAGCATTTT. This sequence encodes CATRQGTQPQHF.

This clonotype was recorded at least ten times. The V gene is TRBV28, the J gene TRBJ2-2; no clear D. V was cut by 3 bases and J by 0 bases, with 14 bases left in between. CDR3 length: 17 residues. Germline V gives CDR1 MDHEN, CDR2 SYDVKM. This CDR3 is CASSFTLGRPNTGELFF. The CDR3 DNA reads as TGTGCCAGCAGTTTCACCCTGGGTAGGCCGAACACCGGGGAGCTGTTTTTT.

On this clonotype: Sequence at one end of the junction differs from germline and may be a read error. This sequence joins TRBV5-1 and TRBJ2-7, with TRBD1 matching 8 bases. The CDR3 is made up of 13 amino acids. Germline V CDR1 and CDR2: SGHRS, YFSETQ. CDR3 loop: CASSPGQDYEQCF. Written as DNA, the CDR3 is TGCGCCAGCAGTCCGGGACAGGACTACGAGCAGTGCTTC.

Remarks on this clonotype: A read error may be the cause here, since a much bigger clone is one base away. The chain couples TRBV7-6 to TRBJ2-5; TRBD2 matches at 10 bases. The J segment lost 7 bases and the V segment lost 3 bases, leaving 8 bases of the junction unmatched. From germline, CDR1 is SGHVS and CDR2 FNYEAQ. The CDR3 runs to 15 residues. The CDR3 DNA follows: TGTGCCAGCAGCTTTGTATTAGCGGGAGGAGGGACCCAGTACTTC. Translating gives CASSFVLAGGGTQYF. The whole variable domain, remainder taken from reference TRBV7-6 and TRBJ2-5, is GAGVSQSPRYKVTKRGQDVALRCDPISGHVSLYWYRQALGQGPEFLTYFNYEAQQDKSGLPNDRFSAERPEGSISTLTIQRTEQRDSAMYRCASSFVLAGGGTQYFGPGTRLLVL.

In this sample, this clonotype turned up many times. The chain carries TRBV6-2 or TRBV6-3 and TRBJ1-1; no definite D call. Germline-derived CDR1 and CDR2 are MNHEY and SVGEGT. This CDR3 spans 14 amino acids. Trimming cost V 5 bases and J 1 base, with 11 bases left between them. CDR3 protein: CASSEIHSNTEAFF. Here the CDR3 DNA reads TGTGCCAGCAGTGAAATTCACTCGAACACTGAAGCTTTCTTT.

There are a few counts of this clonotype. The rearrangement joins TRBV10-3 to TRBJ1-1; D unresolved. V gave up 0 bases and J gave up 2 bases, with 7 bases separating them. CDR3 length: 14 amino acids. CDR1 and CDR2 (germline): ENHRY, SYGVKD. The CDR3 region is CAISESGFNTEAFF. The CDR3 nucleotides are TGTGCCATCAGTGAGTCCGGTTTTAACACTGAAGCTTTCTTT.

The V gene is TRBV29-1, the J gene TRBJ2-1, with 7 bases that match TRBD1. CDR3 length: 13 residues. V shed 6 bases, J shed 3 bases, and the junction held 5 bases outside the gene matches. Germline CDR1 is SQVTM and CDR2 is ANQGSEA. CDR3 sequence (DNA): TGCAGCGTGGGGACAGTTGTCTACAATGAGCAGTTCTTC. As protein: CSVGTVVYNEQFF.

This clonotype was counted only a few times. The rearrangement joins TRBV11-2 to TRBJ2-3; D gene ambiguous. The CDR3 has 15 amino acids. In germline, CDR1 is SGHAT, CDR2 FQNNGV. V gave up 6 bases and J gave up 4 bases, with 17 bases separating them. DNA for the CDR3: TGTGCCAGCAGGACGATCTCTCGTGTCGCAGATACGCAGTATTTT. It specifies CASRTISRVADTQYF.

In this sample, this clonotype turned up many times. CDR3 protein: CASSSAQGLWEQYF. In nucleotides, the CDR3 is TGTGCCAGCAGTTCTGCCCAGGGGCTGTGGGAGCAGTACTTC. This sequence joins TRBV27 and TRBJ2-7, with a tentative D call TRBD1 (6 bases). CDR1 is MNHEY, CDR2 SMNVEV, per germline (reference sequence). The CDR3 totals 14 residues. Trimming cost V 4 bases and J 7 bases, with 17 bases left between them.

Remarks on this clonotype: A far bigger clonotype differs at one base, so this is likely a read error. This sequence joins TRBV11-2 and TRBJ2-7; no reliable D call. The CDR3 extends over 10 amino acids. Trimming left V 6 bases short and J 8 bases short, with 8 bases between. Germline lookup yields CDR1 SGHAT and CDR2 FQNNGV. Written as DNA, the CDR3 is TGTGCCAGCAGTGGGGTGAAGCAGTACTTC. Protein sequence: CASSGVKQYF.

V gene TRBV19 combines with J gene TRBJ2-6; no definite D call. The germline V gene encodes CDR1 LNHDA and CDR2 SQIVND (reference sequence). CDR3 size: 15 residues. Deletions cut 4 bases from V and 3 bases from J, with 10 bases between. CDR3: CASSSPRRGANVLTF. For the CDR3, the DNA is TGTGCCAGTAGTAGCCCCCGGCGTGGGGCCAACGTCCTGACTTTC. The full variable domain, in which reference TRBV19 and TRBJ2-6 provide the parts outside the CDR3, is DGGITQSPKYLFRKEGQNVTLSCEQNLNHDAMYWYRQDPGQGLRLIYYSQIVNDFQKGDIAEGYSVSREKKESFPLTVTSAQKNPTAFYLCASSSPRRGANVLTFGAGSRLTVL.

About this clonotype itself: It is likely a read error: a sequence one base away is far more abundant. The CDR3 does not end in the conserved phenylalanine or tryptophan, so this is likely a read error. The chain links TRBV6-2 or TRBV6-3 to TRBJ2-7, with 8 bases aligning to TRBD1. Germline V gene sequence: CDR1 MNHEY, CDR2 SVGEGT. Losses at the gene ends were 6 bases for V and 3 bases for J; bases not matched to a gene: 4. The CDR3 is 13 residues long. The CDR3 DNA is TGTGCCAGCAGGCAGGACAGGGTCTACGAGCAGTACCTC. This sequence encodes CASRQDRVYEQYL.

The V call is TRBV7-9, the J call TRBJ2-5, with D hard to call. Trimming shortened V by 10 bases and J by 5 bases, and 14 bases separated the two germline ends. The CDR3 runs to 12 residues. Germline CDR1 and CDR2: SEHNR and FQNEAQ (reference sequence). The CDR3 region has the DNA TGTGCCACTACCCAGTTACGGGAGACCCAGTACTTC. It encodes CATTQLRETQYF.

This clonotype turned up a few times. V gene TRBV25-1 combines with J gene TRBJ1-5; D remains unclear. Germline values: CDR1 MGHDK, CDR2 SYGVNS. Trimming took 6 bases from V and 7 from J, leaving 16 bases between them. CDR3 length equals 14 residues. CDR3 nucleotides: TGTGCCAGCAGCGTTTCTGGGGATTACCAGCCCCAGCATTTT. Translating it yields CASSVSGDYQPQHF.

Comment on this clonotype: A far larger clone is one base from this, pointing to a likely read error. The chain combines TRBV6-2 or TRBV6-3 with TRBJ2-7; D gene uncertain. This CDR3 spans 13 amino acids. V lost 2 bases, J lost 2 bases, and 7 bases lay in between. CDR1 and CDR2 (germline): MNHEY, SVGEGT. The CDR3 region has the DNA TGTGCCAGCAGTTACAGGAGCCCCTACGAGCAGTACTTC. It encodes CASSYRSPYEQYF.